The next 26 T cell receptor beta chains were all read from a single sample in a study of blood T cells in healthy people across ages. Combining a sample-barcoded 5' primer with a J-beta primer mix, a second PCR ran for about 6 to 12 cycles. TCRdb redid the calling of the 5' RACE reads with MiXCR, one entry per CDR3 protein. The table shows 650,000 to 700,000 distinct CDR3 sequences, with roughly 30% occurring only once. Specimen: blood. Every receptor here comes from a woman older than 75 in good health.

As concerns this clonotype: This could be a read error, since a much larger clone is one nucleotide away. This chain links TRBV30 with TRBJ2-1; no definite D call. The V and J ends lost 8 bases and 6 bases respectively, with 11 bases between them. CDR1 is GTSNPN and CDR2 is SVGIG in the germline V gene (reference sequence). This CDR3 is 11 amino acids long. For the CDR3, the DNA is TGTGCCGCGACAAGATGCAATGAGCAGTTCTTC. Translation gives CAATRCNEQFF. The full variable domain, in which reference TRBV30 and TRBJ2-1 provide the parts outside the CDR3, is SQTIHQWPATLVQPVGSPLSLECTVEGTSNPNLYWYRQAAGRGLQLLFYSVGIGQISSEVPQNLSASRPQDRQFILSSKKLLLSDSGFYLCAATRCNEQFFGPGTRLTVL.

Comments on this clonotype: This may stem from a read error, because a much larger clone lies one nucleotide away. The chain has TRBV30 and TRBJ1-2; 7 bases are shared with TRBD1. Trimming removed 2 bases from V and 4 bases from J; junction bases left unmatched: 4. This CDR3 comprises 13 residues. Germline CDR1 and CDR2: GTSNPN and SVGIG (reference sequence). The CDR3 DNA is TGTGCCTGGAGTAGACAGGGAGGCTATGGCTACACCTTC. This codes for CAWSRQGGYGYTF.

Comments on this clonotype: With a much larger clone just one base away, this may be a read error. J is TRBJ2-5 and V is TRBV30; D call uncertain. The J call may be incorrect, as the DNA end agrees better with TRBJ2-1. Germline-derived CDR1 and CDR2 are GTSNPN and SVGIG (reference sequence). The CDR3 spans 11 residues. CDR3 nucleotide sequence: TGTGCCTGGAGTGGACGTGAGACCCAGTTCTTC. Amino acids: CAWSGRETQFF.

The genes are TRBV27 and TRBJ1-2, with a tentative D call TRBD1 (5 bases). The CDR3 consists of 13 residues. Trimming removed 6 bases from V and 5 bases from J, with 13 bases in between. Germline V gene data show CDR1 as MNHEY and CDR2 as SMNVEV (reference sequence). The CDR3 nucleotides read TGTGCCAGCAGCGTAAATGGGGGGTATGGCTACACCTTC. Translation: CASSVNGGYGYTF.

This clonotype has just a few counts. This sequence may be a read error, since a much larger clone differs from it by one base. J is TRBJ2-7 and V is TRBV20-1; 8 nucleotides align to TRBD1. The length of the CDR3 is 16 residues. Germline-derived CDR1 and CDR2 are DFQATT and SNEGSKA (reference sequence). Trimming took 1 base from V and 3 from J; bases not matched to a gene: 11. The CDR3 DNA is TGCAGTGCTAGAGTTACCGGGACAGGCTCAAGCTACGAGCAGTACTTC. This encodes CSARVTGTGSSYEQYF.

This clonotype was detected ten times or more. V usage is TRBV30 and J usage is TRBJ1-5, with 8 bases that match TRBD1. V trimming: 0 bases; J trimming: 3 bases; junction bases outside the gene matches: 4. CDR3 length equals 15 residues. Germline lookup yields CDR1 GTSNPN and CDR2 SVGIG (reference sequence). The CDR3 nucleotides are TGTGCCTGGAGTGTTGTGACAGGGGCCAATCAGCCCCAGCATTTT. Protein product: CAWSVVTGANQPQHF.

This clonotype was recorded a few times. A much larger clone is a single base away; this may be a read error. V usage is TRBV20-1 and J usage is TRBJ2-7, with TRBD1 identical over 11 bases. CDR1 is DFQATT and CDR2 is SNEGSKA in the germline V gene (reference sequence). This CDR3 contains 14 residues. The V gene end was trimmed by 4 bases and the J gene end by 4 bases; junction bases not matched to a gene: 6. DNA for the CDR3: TGCAGTGCTAACGGACAGGGGGCAAGTTACGAGCAGTACTTC. Amino acids: CSANGQGASYEQYF.

To note about this clonotype: A read error may explain this, as a much larger clone is one base away. The gene calls are TRBV6-2 or TRBV6-3 and TRBJ2-1; the D gene could be TRBD1 or TRBD2 (7 bases each). From germline, CDR1 is MNHEY and CDR2 SVGEGT. The V end was cut by 4 bases, the J end by 4 bases, with 23 bases between. The CDR3 length is 18 residues. CDR3 nucleotides: TGTGCCAGCAGTTCTCAGACTAGCAGGGGGGCGGGGTACAATGAGCAGTTCTTC. This gives the protein CASSSQTSRGAGYNEQFF.

This clonotype was counted at least ten times. The J gene is TRBJ2-3, the V gene TRBV28; D perhaps matches TRBD1 (5 bases). V was cut by 3 bases and J by 2 bases, with 24 bases left in between. Germline values: CDR1 MDHEN, CDR2 SYDVKM. The CDR3 is made up of 19 amino acids. CDR3 sequence (DNA): TGTGCCAGCAGTTTCTTCCTAACAGGATGGGCACTTGACACAGATACGCAGTATTTT. Its protein product is CASSFFLTGWALDTDTQYF.

This clonotype occurred a few times. The chain recombines TRBV30 with TRBJ1-1; D ambiguous. Between the trimmed V and J ends, which lost 4 bases and 5 bases, there was a span of 8 bases. CDR1 is GTSNPN and CDR2 is SVGIG in the germline V gene (reference sequence). The CDR3 length is 11 residues. DNA of the CDR3: TGTGCCTGGATAGGTCGGACTGAAGCTTTCTTT. Protein: CAWIGRTEAFF.

This chain joins TRBV24-1 and TRBJ2-1; no definite D call. The germline V gene has CDR1 KGHDR and CDR2 SFDVKD. There are 18 residues in the CDR3. V lost 2 bases to trimming and J lost 0 bases, with 16 bases between them. CDR3 sequence (DNA): TGTGCCACCAGTGATTCGGGTGTTAACTATAACTCCTACAATGAGCAGTTCTTC. Amino acid sequence: CATSDSGVNYNSYNEQFF.

This clonotype came up many times. The rearrangement uses TRBV6-2 or TRBV6-3 and TRBJ1-5, with a tentative D call TRBD1 (5 bases). This CDR3 contains 15 residues. The ends were cut back, 6 bases at V and 4 bases at J, with 16 bases in the middle. The germline V gene encodes CDR1 MNHEY and CDR2 SVGEGT. CDR3 nucleotide sequence: TGTGCCAGCAGACCCCGTGGGACGGGTAATCAGCCCCAGCATTTT. Encoded protein: CASRPRGTGNQPQHF.

V is TRBV2 and J is TRBJ2-3, with D perhaps assigned TRBD1 or TRBD2 (5 bases each). V was clipped by 0 bases and J by 4 bases, with 5 bases between them. CDR3 size: 13 residues. The germline V gene encodes CDR1 SNHLY and CDR2 FYNNEI. CDR3 sequence (DNA): TGTGCCAGCAGTGAAGCGGGGGCAGATACGCAGTATTTT. It encodes CASSEAGADTQYF. Variable domain in full (rest from reference TRBV2 and TRBJ2-3): EPEVTQTPSHQVTQMGQEVILRCVPISNHLYFYWYRQILGQKVEFLVSFYNNEISEKSEIFDDQFSVERPDGSNFTLKIRSTKLEDSAMYFCASSEAGADTQYFGPGTRLTVL.

This clonotype was counted ten times or more. The chain uses TRBV7-2 and TRBJ2-4; D tentatively fits TRBD1 or TRBD2 (6 bases each). The CDR3 sequence is 17 residues long. Germline CDR1 reads SGHTA; CDR2 reads FQGNSA. Trimming cost V 1 base and J 5 bases, with 18 bases left between them. This CDR3 reads CASSLGLPIGGENIQYF. The CDR3 DNA reads TGTGCCAGCAGCTTAGGTCTCCCCATCGGGGGCGAAAACATTCAGTACTTC.

This clonotype was seen many times. The chain uses TRBV12-3 or TRBV12-4 and TRBJ2-5; D not resolved. The CDR3 has 12 residues. V dropped 5 bases and J dropped 5 bases, with 9 bases sitting between them. The CDR3 nucleotides read TGTGCCAGCAGTCCCATATTCGAGACCCAGTACTTC. Its translation is CASSPIFETQYF.

The chain employs TRBV10-3 and TRBJ1-1; no clear D. Germline CDR1 ENHRY, CDR2 SYGVKD. The CDR3 length is 14 residues. Deletions cut 6 bases from V and 3 bases from J, with 14 bases between. CDR3 sequence: CAIRTGPSDTEAFF. As DNA, the CDR3 is TGTGCCATCAGGACCGGACCCTCTGACACTGAAGCTTTCTTT.

This clonotype showed up many times. The V call is TRBV28, the J call TRBJ1-6, with D perhaps TRBD1 (5 bases). Per the germline V gene, CDR1 is MDHEN and CDR2 is SYDVKM. With 6 bases removed from V and 7 bases from J, the gap between germline ends came to 13 bases. The CDR3 length is 14 residues. CDR3 sequence: CASSPGARNSPLHF. CDR3 bases: TGTGCCAGCAGCCCCGGGGCGCGAAATTCACCCCTCCACTTT. Full variable domain (outside the CDR3, taken from reference TRBV28 and TRBJ1-6): DVKVTQSSRYLVKRTGEKVFLECVQDMDHENMFWYRQDPGLGLRLIYFSYDVKMKEKGDIPEGYSVSREKKERFSLILESASTNQTSMYLCASSPGARNSPLHFGNGTRLTVT.

This clonotype was seen ten or more times. J is TRBJ2-5 and V is TRBV5-1; 7 bases align to TRBD1. The CDR3 is 13 residues long. Germline V gene lookup returns CDR1 SGHRS and CDR2 YFSETQ. The J segment lost 5 bases and the V segment lost 3 bases, leaving 4 bases of the junction unmatched. CDR3 protein: CASSSQGTETQYF. The DNA for the CDR3 is TGCGCCAGCAGCTCACAGGGGACGGAGACCCAGTACTTC.

This clonotype was seen repeatedly, ten times or more. This sequence joins TRBV11-2 and TRBJ1-2; the match to TRBD1 covers 7 bases. V was pared by 4 bases and J by 3 bases, with 8 bases of the junction left unmatched. The CDR3 extends over 15 amino acids. The germline gives CDR1 SGHAT, CDR2 FQNNGV. Here the CDR3 reads CASSSPGQAYYGYTF. Here the CDR3 DNA reads TGTGCCAGCAGCTCTCCTGGACAGGCGTACTATGGCTACACCTTC. Based on the CDR3 plus reference TRBV11-2 and TRBJ1-2, the full variable domain is EAGVAQSPRYKIIEKRQSVAFWCNPISGHATLYWYQQILGQGPKLLIQFQNNGVVDDSQLPKDRFSAERLKGVDSTLKIQPAKLEDSAVYLCASSSPGQAYYGYTFGSGTRLTVV.

The chain combines TRBV19 with TRBJ1-1, with D uncertain. CDR1 and CDR2 from the germline V gene are LNHDA and SQIVND (reference sequence). Trimming pared 2 bases from V and 1 base from J, leaving 11 bases between. The CDR3 contains 15 residues. CDR3 sequence: CASSISGVTNTEAFF. For the CDR3, the DNA is TGTGCCAGTAGTATATCGGGCGTCACGAACACTGAAGCTTTCTTT.

This clonotype appeared a few times. The chain joins TRBV7-9 to TRBJ2-4, with D hard to call. The CDR3 has 14 residues. Germline V gives CDR1 SEHNR, CDR2 FQNEAQ (reference sequence). Between the trimmed V and J ends, which lost 1 base and 6 bases, there was a span of 10 bases. This CDR3 reads CASSLVSYINIQYF. CDR3 bases: TGTGCCAGCAGCTTAGTAAGCTACATAAACATTCAGTACTTC.

This clonotype was seen repeatedly, ten times or more. This rearrangement joins TRBV3-1 to TRBJ1-4, with D possibly being TRBD1 (5 bases). V was cut by 0 bases and J by 10 bases, with 6 bases left in between. Germline values: CDR1 LGHDT, CDR2 YNNKEL (reference sequence). This CDR3 contains 12 residues. CDR3 loop: CASSQDQGKLFF. CDR3 in DNA: TGTGCCAGCAGCCAAGATCAGGGAAAACTGTTTTTT.

Comments on this clonotype: A much larger clonotype is one base distant, so this may be a read error. V usage is TRBV12-3 or TRBV12-4 and J usage is TRBJ1-5, with a possible D match to TRBD1 (5 bases). V gave up 6 bases and J gave up 11 bases, with 17 bases separating them. The CDR3 covers 13 residues. This chain's CDR3 is CASSQGPRQSQHF. In DNA form, the CDR3 reads TGTGCCAGCAGCCAGGGTCCTCGGCAGTCCCAGCATTTT.

The V and J genes are TRBV5-5 and TRBJ2-1, with TRBD2 as a possible D gene (5 bases). The CDR3 spans 17 residues. V lost 4 bases to trimming and J lost 8 bases, with 25 bases between them. Germline V gene sequence: CDR1 SGHKS, CDR2 YYEKEE (reference sequence). The CDR3 coding sequence is TGTGCCAGCAGCCCCTTTTGGCGCGGGCACGGGGTTTATGAGCAGTTCTTC. Its translation is CASSPFWRGHGVYEQFF. The full variable domain, its missing parts supplied by reference TRBV5-5 and TRBJ2-1, is DAGVTQSPTHLIKTRGQQVTLRCSPISGHKSVSWYQQVLGQGPQFIFQYYEKEERGRGNFPDRFSARQFPNYSSELNVNALLLGDSALYLCASSPFWRGHGVYEQFFGPGTRLTVL.

This chain joins TRBV20-1 and TRBJ2-1, with 7 bases aligning to TRBD2. This CDR3 region has 14 residues. Germline CDR1 DFQATT, CDR2 SNEGSKA (reference sequence). Losses at the gene ends were 7 bases for V and 7 bases for J; bases not matched to a gene: 13. DNA for the CDR3: TGCAGTGTCCGAGGGCTAGCGGTCGGGAATGAGCAGTTCTTC. Residues: CSVRGLAVGNEQFF.

This clonotype has a handful of counts. The V and J genes are TRBV15 and TRBJ1-1; 8 nucleotides match TRBD1. Trimming at V came to 5 bases and at J to 4 bases, leaving 9 bases not matched to a gene. Germline CDR1 is LNHNV and CDR2 is YYDKDF (reference sequence). The CDR3 contains 15 residues. The CDR3 is CATSPRQGRVTEAFF. CDR3 coding DNA: TGTGCCACCAGCCCGCGACAGGGGCGAGTCACTGAAGCTTTCTTT.